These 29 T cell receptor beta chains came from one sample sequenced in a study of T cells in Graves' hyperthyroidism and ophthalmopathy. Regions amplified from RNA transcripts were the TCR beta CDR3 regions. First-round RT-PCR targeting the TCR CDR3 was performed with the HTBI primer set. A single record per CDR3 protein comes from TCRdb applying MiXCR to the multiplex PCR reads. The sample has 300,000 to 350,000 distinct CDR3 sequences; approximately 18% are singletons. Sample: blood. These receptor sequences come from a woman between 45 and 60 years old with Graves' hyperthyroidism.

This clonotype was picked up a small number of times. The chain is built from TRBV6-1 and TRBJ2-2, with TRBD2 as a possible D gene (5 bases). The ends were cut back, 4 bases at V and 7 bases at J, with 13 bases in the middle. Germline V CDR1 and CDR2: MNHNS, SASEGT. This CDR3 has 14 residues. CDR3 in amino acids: CASSGYRGIGELFF. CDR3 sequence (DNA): TGTGCCAGCAGTGGTTATCGAGGGATCGGGGAGCTGTTTTTT.

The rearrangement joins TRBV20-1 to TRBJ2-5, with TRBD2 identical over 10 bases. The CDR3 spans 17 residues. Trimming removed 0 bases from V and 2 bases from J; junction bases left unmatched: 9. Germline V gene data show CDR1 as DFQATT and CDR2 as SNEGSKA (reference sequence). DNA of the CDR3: TGCAGTGCTAGAGACCCGTTAGCGGGGGGCCTACAAGAGACCCAGTACTTC. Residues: CSARDPLAGGLQETQYF.

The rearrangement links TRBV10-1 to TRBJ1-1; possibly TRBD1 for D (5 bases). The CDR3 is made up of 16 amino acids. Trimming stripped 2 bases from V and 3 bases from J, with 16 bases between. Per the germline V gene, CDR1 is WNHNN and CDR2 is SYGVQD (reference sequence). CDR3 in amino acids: CASSESRDLGDTEAFF. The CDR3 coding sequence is TGCGCCAGCAGTGAGAGCCGGGACCTAGGGGACACTGAAGCTTTCTTT.

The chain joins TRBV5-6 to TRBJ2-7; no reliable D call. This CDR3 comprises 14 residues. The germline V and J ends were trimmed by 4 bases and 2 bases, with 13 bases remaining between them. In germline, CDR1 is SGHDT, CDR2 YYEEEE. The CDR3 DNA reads TGTGCCAGCAGCCTCTCTTTGACCCCCTACGAGCAGTACTTC. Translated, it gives CASSLSLTPYEQYF.

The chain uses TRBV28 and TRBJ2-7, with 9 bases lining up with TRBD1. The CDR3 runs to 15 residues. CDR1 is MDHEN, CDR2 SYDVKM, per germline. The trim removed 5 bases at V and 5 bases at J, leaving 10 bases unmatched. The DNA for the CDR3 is TGTGCCAGCAGTAGATACAACCGGGACAGGGACGAGCAGTACTTC. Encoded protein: CASSRYNRDRDEQYF.

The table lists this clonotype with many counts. The CDR3 is CSVQQPGQETQYF. CDR3 bases: TGCAGTGTTCAGCAGCCAGGGCAAGAGACCCAGTACTTC. The V and J genes are TRBV20-1 and TRBJ2-5; D possibly corresponds to TRBD1 (5 bases). The germline V gene has CDR1 DFQATT and CDR2 SNEGSKA (reference sequence). Deletions cut 7 bases from V and 2 bases from J, with 14 bases between. The CDR3 is 13 residues long.

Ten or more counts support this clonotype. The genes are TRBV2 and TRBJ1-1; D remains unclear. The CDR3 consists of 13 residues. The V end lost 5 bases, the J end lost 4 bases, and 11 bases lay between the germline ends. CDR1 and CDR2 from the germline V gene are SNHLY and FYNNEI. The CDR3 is CASSPRETTEAFF. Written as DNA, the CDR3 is TGTGCCAGCAGTCCGAGGGAGACCACTGAAGCTTTCTTT.

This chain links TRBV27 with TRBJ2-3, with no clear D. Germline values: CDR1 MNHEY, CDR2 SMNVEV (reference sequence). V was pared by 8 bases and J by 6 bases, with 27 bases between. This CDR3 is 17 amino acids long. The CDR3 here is CASSPPSTDPGQDTQYF. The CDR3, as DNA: TGTGCCAGCTCACCACCTTCGACCGACCCAGGCCAGGATACGCAGTATTTT.

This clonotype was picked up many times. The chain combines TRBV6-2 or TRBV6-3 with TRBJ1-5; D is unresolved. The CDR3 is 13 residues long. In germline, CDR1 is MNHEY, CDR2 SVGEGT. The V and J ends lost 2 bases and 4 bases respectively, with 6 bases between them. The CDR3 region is CASSYGQNQPQHF. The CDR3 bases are TGTGCCAGCAGTTACGGCCAAAATCAGCCCCAGCATTTT.

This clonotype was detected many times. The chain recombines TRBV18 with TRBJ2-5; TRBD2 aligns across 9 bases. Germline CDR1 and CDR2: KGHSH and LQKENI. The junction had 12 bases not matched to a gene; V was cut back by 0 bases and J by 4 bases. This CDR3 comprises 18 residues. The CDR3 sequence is CASSPPVWLAGSRETQYF. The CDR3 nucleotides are TGTGCCAGCTCACCACCCGTTTGGCTAGCGGGGAGTCGAGAGACCCAGTACTTC.

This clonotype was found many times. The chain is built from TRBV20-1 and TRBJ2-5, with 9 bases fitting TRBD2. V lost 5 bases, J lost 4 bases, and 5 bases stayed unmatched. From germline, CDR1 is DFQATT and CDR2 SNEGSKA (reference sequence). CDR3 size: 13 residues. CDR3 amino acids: CSALAGSGETQYF. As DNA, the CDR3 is TGCAGTGCTCTAGCGGGATCGGGAGAGACCCAGTACTTC.

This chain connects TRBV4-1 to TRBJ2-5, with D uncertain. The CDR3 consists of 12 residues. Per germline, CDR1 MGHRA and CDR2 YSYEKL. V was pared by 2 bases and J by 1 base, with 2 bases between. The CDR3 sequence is CASSQPQETQYF. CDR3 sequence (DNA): TGCGCCAGCAGCCAACCCCAAGAGACCCAGTACTTC.

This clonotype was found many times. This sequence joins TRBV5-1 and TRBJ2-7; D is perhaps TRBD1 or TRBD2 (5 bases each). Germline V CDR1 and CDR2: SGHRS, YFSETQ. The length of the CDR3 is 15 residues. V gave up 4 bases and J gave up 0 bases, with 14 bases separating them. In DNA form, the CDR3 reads TGCGCCAGCAGCCCGGGGACCGGGAACTCCTACGAGCAGTACGTC. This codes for CASSPGTGNSYEQYV.

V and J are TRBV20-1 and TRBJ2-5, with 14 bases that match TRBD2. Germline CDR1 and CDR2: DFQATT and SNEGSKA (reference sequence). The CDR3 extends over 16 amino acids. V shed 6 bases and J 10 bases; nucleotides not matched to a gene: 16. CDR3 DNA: TGCAGTGCGCTGACTAGCGGGGGGGCTGGTGAAGGGGTCCAGTACTTC. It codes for CSALTSGGAGEGVQYF.

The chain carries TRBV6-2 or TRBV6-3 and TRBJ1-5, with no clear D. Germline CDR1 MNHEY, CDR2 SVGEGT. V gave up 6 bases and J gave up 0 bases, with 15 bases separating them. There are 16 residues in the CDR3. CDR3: CASRRGLTYSNQPQHF. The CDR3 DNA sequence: TGTGCCAGCAGGCGGGGTTTGACCTATAGCAATCAGCCCCAGCATTTT.

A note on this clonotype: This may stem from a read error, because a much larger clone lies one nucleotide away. CDR3 amino acids: CASSHGGSGLENEQFF. As DNA, the CDR3 is TGTGCCAGCAGCCATGGAGGGTCAGGGTTAGAGAATGAGCAGTTCTTC. The rearrangement links TRBV3-1 to TRBJ2-1, with D maybe TRBD2 (6 bases). From germline, CDR1 is LGHDT and CDR2 YNNKEL (reference sequence). This CDR3 is 16 amino acids long. The V and J ends lost 3 bases and 7 bases respectively, with 19 bases between them.

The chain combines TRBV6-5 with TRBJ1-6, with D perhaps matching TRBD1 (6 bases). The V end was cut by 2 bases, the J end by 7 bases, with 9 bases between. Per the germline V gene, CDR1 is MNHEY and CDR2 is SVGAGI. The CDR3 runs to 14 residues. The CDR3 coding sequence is TGTGCCAGCAGTTACGGGACAAGCAATTCACCCCTCCACTTT. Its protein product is CASSYGTSNSPLHF.

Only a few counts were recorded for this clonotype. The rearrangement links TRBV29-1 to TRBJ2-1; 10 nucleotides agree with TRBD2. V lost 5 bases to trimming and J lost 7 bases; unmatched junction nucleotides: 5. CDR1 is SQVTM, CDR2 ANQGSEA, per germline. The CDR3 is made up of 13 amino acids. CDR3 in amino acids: CSVKRGGGNEQFF. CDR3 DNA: TGCAGCGTTAAGCGGGGGGGCGGGAATGAGCAGTTCTTC.

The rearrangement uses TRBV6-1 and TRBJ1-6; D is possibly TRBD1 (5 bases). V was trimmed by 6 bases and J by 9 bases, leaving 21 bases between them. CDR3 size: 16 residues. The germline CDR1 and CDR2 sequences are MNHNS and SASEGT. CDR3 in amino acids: CASSSLGAGLSSPLHF. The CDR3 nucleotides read TGTGCCAGCAGCTCCCTCGGGGCGGGGTTGAGTTCACCCCTCCACTTT.

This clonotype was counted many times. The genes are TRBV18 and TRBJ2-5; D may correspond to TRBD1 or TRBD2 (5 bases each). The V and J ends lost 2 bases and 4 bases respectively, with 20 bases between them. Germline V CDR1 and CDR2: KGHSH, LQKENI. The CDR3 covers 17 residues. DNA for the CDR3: TGTGCCAGCTCACCAAACGCCGGGACCAACACGGGAGAGACCCAGTACTTC. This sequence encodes CASSPNAGTNTGETQYF.

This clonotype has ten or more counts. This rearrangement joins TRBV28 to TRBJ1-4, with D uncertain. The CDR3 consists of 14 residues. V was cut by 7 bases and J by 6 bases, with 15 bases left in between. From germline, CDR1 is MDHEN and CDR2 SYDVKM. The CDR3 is CASNDDGVDEKLFF. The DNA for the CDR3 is TGTGCCAGCAACGACGACGGAGTGGATGAAAAACTGTTTTTT.

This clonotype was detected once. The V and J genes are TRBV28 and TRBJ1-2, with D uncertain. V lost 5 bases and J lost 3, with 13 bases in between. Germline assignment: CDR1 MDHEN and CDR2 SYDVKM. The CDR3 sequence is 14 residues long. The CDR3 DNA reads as TGTGCCAGCAGTCGCCCTGGAGCTGACTATGGCTACACCTTC. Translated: CASSRPGADYGYTF.

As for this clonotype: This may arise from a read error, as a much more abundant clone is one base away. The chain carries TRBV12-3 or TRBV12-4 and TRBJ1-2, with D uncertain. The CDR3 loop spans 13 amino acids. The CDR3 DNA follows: TGTGCCGGCAGTTTGGGCAGCCAACCCGGCTACACCTTC. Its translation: CAGSLGSQPGYTF.

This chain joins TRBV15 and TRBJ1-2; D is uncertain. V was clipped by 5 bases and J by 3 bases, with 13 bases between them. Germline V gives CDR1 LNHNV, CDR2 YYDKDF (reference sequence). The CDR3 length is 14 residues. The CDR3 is CATSEPVGDYGYTF. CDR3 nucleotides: TGTGCCACCAGCGAACCTGTCGGAGACTATGGCTACACCTTC.

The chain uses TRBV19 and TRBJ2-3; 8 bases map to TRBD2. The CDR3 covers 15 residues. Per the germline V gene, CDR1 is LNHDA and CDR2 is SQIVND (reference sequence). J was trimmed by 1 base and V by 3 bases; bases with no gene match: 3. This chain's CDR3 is CASSIPAGGTDTQYF. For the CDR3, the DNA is TGTGCCAGTAGTATCCCAGCGGGGGGCACAGATACGCAGTATTTT.

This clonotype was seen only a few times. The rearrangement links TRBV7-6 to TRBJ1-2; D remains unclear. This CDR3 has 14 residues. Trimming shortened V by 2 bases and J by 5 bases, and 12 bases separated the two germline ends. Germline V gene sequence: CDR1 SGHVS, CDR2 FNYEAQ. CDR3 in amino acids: CASSLSPEEYGYTF. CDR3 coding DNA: TGTGCCAGCAGCTTATCACCGGAAGAGTATGGCTACACCTTC.

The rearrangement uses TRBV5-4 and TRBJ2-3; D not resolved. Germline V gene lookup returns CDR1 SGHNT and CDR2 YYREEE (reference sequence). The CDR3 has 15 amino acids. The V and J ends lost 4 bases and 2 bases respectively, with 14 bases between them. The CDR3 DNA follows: TGTGCCAGCAGCCCGCCGATGGGGAACACAGATACGCAGTATTTT. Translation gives CASSPPMGNTDTQYF.

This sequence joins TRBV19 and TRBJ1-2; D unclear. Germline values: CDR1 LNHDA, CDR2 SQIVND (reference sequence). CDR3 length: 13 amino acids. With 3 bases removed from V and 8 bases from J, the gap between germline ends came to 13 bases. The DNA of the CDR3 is TGTGCCAGTAGTATGGATCCTCGCGGGGGCTACACCTTC. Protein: CASSMDPRGGYTF.

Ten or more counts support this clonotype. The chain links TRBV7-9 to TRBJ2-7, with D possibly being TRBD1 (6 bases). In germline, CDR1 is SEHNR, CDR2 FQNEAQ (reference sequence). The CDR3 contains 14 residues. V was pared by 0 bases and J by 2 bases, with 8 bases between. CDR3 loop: CASSLAGTTYEQYV. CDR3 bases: TGTGCCAGCAGCTTAGCCGGGACAACCTACGAGCAGTACGTC.